This T cell receptor (beta chain) was retrieved from a study of T cells in localized non-small cell lung cancer. Overall study findings and caveats: Those with higher blood T cell density had longer overall survival. Measurement of T cell clonality placed uninvolved adjacent lung highest, above the level in tumor. Paired adjacent lung recovered a median about 60 of the top 100 tumor clones. Owing to sequencing of a solitary tumor region, heterogeneity cannot be discounted.

Profiling relied on immunoSEQ multiplex PCR, and the TCRdb table lists in-frame clones only, not all of them. The sample holds roughly 70,000 clones, around 85% seen once. Trimming cost V 5 bases and J 8 bases, with 15 bases left between them. The CDR3 contains 14 residues. From germline, CDR1 is LNHDA and CDR2 SQIVND (reference sequence). On this clone: The target antigen is unknown.

The sequencing here drew on peripheral blood, taken before any cancer treatment. This clonotype was sampled from a male donor aged 60 or over with stage III squamous cell lung carcinoma. The rearrangement joins TRBV19 to TRBJ1-4; unclear D gene. The CDR3 DNA reads TGTGCCAGTAGTCCCCGGAGGTATGACGAAAAACTGTTTTTT. It yields the protein CASSPRRYDEKLFF. The full variable domain, its missing parts supplied by reference TRBV19 and TRBJ1-4, is DGGITQSPKYLFRKEGQNVTLSCEQNLNHDAMYWYRQDPGQGLRLIYYSQIVNDFQKGDIAEGYSVSREKKESFPLTVTSAQKNPTAFYLCASSPRRYDEKLFFGSGTQLSVL.